Shown below are 21 T cell receptor beta chains from a single sample sequenced in a study of T cells in Graves' hyperthyroidism and ophthalmopathy. Amplified TCR beta CDR3 regions came from RNA transcripts. The TCR CDR3 was amplified in a first-round RT-PCR using the HTBI primer set. TCRdb re-analysed the multiplex PCR reads in MiXCR, keeping a single row per CDR3 protein. The sample has nearly 600,000 distinct CDR3 sequences; 14% are singletons. Material for sequencing was blood. The receptors were gathered from a woman in her twenties or thirties with Graves' hyperthyroidism that later progressed to Graves' ophthalmopathy.

Comment on this clonotype: One base away lies a much larger clone, so this may be a sequencing read error. CDR3 protein: CVSNTRNYGYTF. The CDR3 DNA sequence: TGTGTCAGCAACACTAGGAACTATGGCTACACCTTC. This chain uses TRBV2 with TRBJ1-2; D ambiguous. The CDR3 sequence is 12 residues long. CDR1 SNHLY and CDR2 FYNNEI come from the germline V gene. The variable domain in full, completed from reference TRBV2 and TRBJ1-2, reads EPEVTQTPSHQVTQMGQEVILRCVPISNHLYFYWYRQILGQKVEFLVSFYNNEISEKSEIFDDQFSVERPDGSNFTLKIRSTKLEDSAMYFCVSNTRNYGYTFGSGTRLTVV.

This clonotype was recorded at least ten times. This chain uses TRBV27 with TRBJ2-6; D perhaps matches TRBD2 (7 bases). The CDR3 is made up of 15 amino acids. CDR1 and CDR2 (germline): MNHEY, SMNVEV (reference sequence). Trimming cost V 6 bases and J 2 bases, with 11 bases left between them. The CDR3 DNA sequence: TGTGCCAGCAGAACGGGGGGCACTGGGGCCAACGTCCTGACTTTC. Amino acid sequence: CASRTGGTGANVLTF.

At least ten counts were recorded for this clonotype. J is TRBJ1-1 and V is TRBV18, with D possibly matching TRBD1 (6 bases). The CDR3 is made up of 13 amino acids. CDR1 KGHSH and CDR2 LQKENI come from the germline V gene. V was clipped by 4 bases and J by 6 bases, with 12 bases between them. Here the CDR3 DNA reads TGTGCCAGCTCACAACAACAGGGAGCTGAAGCTTTCTTT. Residues: CASSQQQGAEAFF.

The chain joins TRBV9 to TRBJ2-3; weak D call: TRBD2 (6 bases). V shed 2 bases and J shed 3 bases, with 10 bases lying between them. Germline values: CDR1 SGDLS, CDR2 YYNGEE. The CDR3 totals 14 residues. CDR3 sequence (DNA): TGTGCCAGCAGCGTGGGAGGACGAACAGATACGCAGTATTTT. Its translation is CASSVGGRTDTQYF.

This clonotype was seen ten or more times. The chain joins TRBV3-1 to TRBJ2-7; tentatively, D is TRBD1 (6 bases). Between the trimmed V and J ends, which lost 1 base and 3 bases, there was a span of 10 bases. There are 14 residues in the CDR3. Germline V CDR1 and CDR2: LGHDT, YNNKEL (reference sequence). CDR3 in DNA: TGTGCCAGCAGCCAAGGGCAGGGGTACTACGAGCAGTACTTC. Translated, it gives CASSQGQGYYEQYF.

In its sample, this clonotype was seen a few times. The genes are TRBV4-1 and TRBJ1-2; D remains ambiguous. V lost 1 base, J lost 6 bases, and 18 bases lay in between. Looked up from germline, CDR1 is MGHRA and CDR2 is YSYEKL. This CDR3 has 16 residues. CDR3: CASSQVGELAQNGYTF. DNA of the CDR3: TGCGCCAGCAGCCAAGTCGGGGAACTAGCCCAGAATGGCTACACCTTC.

The V and J genes are TRBV30 and TRBJ2-7; D gene ambiguous. Germline V gene sequence: CDR1 GTSNPN, CDR2 SVGIG (reference sequence). There are 10 residues in the CDR3. With 2 bases removed from V and 1 base from J, the gap between germline ends came to 0 bases. DNA of the CDR3: TGTGCCTGGAGTTCCTACGAGCAGTACTTC. Translating gives CAWSSYEQYF.

This clonotype appeared many times. J is TRBJ1-6 and V is TRBV11-3; 8 bases agree with TRBD1. V lost 3 bases and J lost 6; bases outside the gene matches: 1. The length of the CDR3 is 14 residues. From germline, CDR1 is SGHNT and CDR2 YENEEA. The CDR3 loop reads CASSFDRGNSPLHF. The DNA for the CDR3 is TGTGCCAGCAGCTTTGACAGGGGTAATTCACCCCTCCACTTT.

This clonotype was recorded at least ten times. The V and J genes are TRBV20-1 and TRBJ2-1; a weak D match, TRBD1 (7 bases). The ends were cut back, 6 bases at V and 3 bases at J, with 15 bases in the middle. CDR3 length equals 14 residues. Germline CDR1 and CDR2: DFQATT and SNEGSKA (reference sequence). CDR3 residues: CSATAQGGYNEQFF. As DNA, the CDR3 is TGCAGTGCCACGGCCCAGGGGGGCTACAATGAGCAGTTCTTC.

In its sample, this clonotype was seen many times. The V gene is TRBV28, the J gene TRBJ2-2; TRBD1 or TRBD2 may be the D gene (5 bases each). The CDR3 is 17 amino acids. Trimming removed 3 bases from V and 5 bases from J, with 19 bases in between. Germline V gene data show CDR1 as MDHEN and CDR2 as SYDVKM. The CDR3 loop is CASSFRRDRHRTGELFF. The DNA for the CDR3 is TGTGCCAGCAGTTTTCGCCGGGACCGCCATAGGACCGGGGAGCTGTTTTTT. Based on the CDR3 plus reference TRBV28 and TRBJ2-2, the full variable domain is DVKVTQSSRYLVKRTGEKVFLECVQDMDHENMFWYRQDPGLGLRLIYFSYDVKMKEKGDIPEGYSVSREKKERFSLILESASTNQTSMYLCASSFRRDRHRTGELFFGEGSRLTVL.

This clonotype occurred many times. The chain uses TRBV28 and TRBJ2-7; D remains ambiguous. V lost 3 bases to trimming and J lost 2 bases, with 11 bases between them. The V gene's germline CDR1 is MDHEN and CDR2 SYDVKM. The CDR3 totals 14 residues. CDR3 bases: TGTGCCAGCAGTTTCCCCGGCCCCGCCTACGAGCAGTACTTC. Its translation: CASSFPGPAYEQYF.

Worth noting for this clonotype: A much larger clone differs from this one at a single base, so this may be a read error. V usage is TRBV11-3 and J usage is TRBJ2-2; D unresolved. Germline loops: CDR1 SGHNT, CDR2 YENEEA. This CDR3 spans 16 amino acids. DNA for the CDR3: TGTGCCAGCAGCTTAGAAGGTAGCCCGAACACCGTGGAGCTGTTTTTT. This gives the protein CASSLEGSPNTVELFF.

This clonotype was counted at least ten times. This chain uses TRBV5-1 with TRBJ1-4, with TRBD1 as a possible D gene (5 bases). Between the trimmed V and J ends, which lost 0 bases and 0 bases, there was a span of 15 bases. The CDR3 extends over 18 amino acids. Germline V gene sequence: CDR1 SGHRS, CDR2 YFSETQ. CDR3 bases: TGCGCCAGCAGCTTGGCCGGGACTTCGGTTGCAACTAATGAAAAACTGTTTTTT. This encodes CASSLAGTSVATNEKLFF.

This clonotype has ten or more counts. V is TRBV28 and J is TRBJ1-2, with D possibly being TRBD1 (5 bases). V was clipped by 5 bases and J by 3 bases, with 16 bases between them. The length of the CDR3 is 15 residues. Germline V lookup: CDR1 MDHEN, CDR2 SYDVKM. The CDR3 loop is CASSLLQVIDYGYTF. The CDR3 coding sequence is TGTGCCAGCAGTCTACTACAGGTGATTGACTATGGCTACACCTTC.

The J gene is TRBJ2-2, the V gene TRBV7-3; D possibly corresponds to TRBD2 (5 bases). Trimming removed 5 bases at V and 8 bases at J, with 15 bases between. CDR1 and CDR2 from the germline V gene are SGHTA and FQGTGA. This CDR3 spans 14 amino acids. The CDR3 region has the DNA TGTGCCAGCAGCCCGAACTTGCGAGGGGGGGAGCTGTTTTTT. Protein sequence: CASSPNLRGGELFF.

To note about this clonotype: Germline and junction disagree at one end, which may indicate a read error. CDR3 in DNA: TGTGCCAGCAGCTTATCGCCGATCTATCCCTACGAGCACTACTTC. Amino acid sequence: CASSLSPIYPYEHYF. This chain connects TRBV7-9 to TRBJ2-7, with no clear D. The length of the CDR3 is 15 residues. Per the germline V gene, CDR1 is SEHNR and CDR2 is FQNEAQ (reference sequence).

This clonotype occurred a few times. This chain links TRBV30 with TRBJ2-7; 8 positions agree with TRBD2. With V trimmed by 7 bases and J by 2 bases, 1 base remained unmatched. The CDR3 is 11 amino acids. Germline V lookup: CDR1 GTSNPN, CDR2 SVGIG (reference sequence). The CDR3: CASTSAYEQYF. CDR3 nucleotide sequence: TGTGCCTCGACTAGCGCCTACGAGCAGTACTTC.

Only a few counts were recorded for this clonotype. V is TRBV12-3 or TRBV12-4 and J is TRBJ1-4; the D gene is possibly TRBD1 (6 bases). V dropped 5 bases and J dropped 8 bases, with 15 bases sitting between them. This CDR3 comprises 14 residues. The CDR3 loop reads CASSRLGRGEKLFF. CDR3 nucleotides: TGTGCCAGCAGTCGGCTAGGCAGGGGCGAAAAACTGTTTTTT.

This clonotype was observed at least ten times. The genes are TRBV19 and TRBJ2-7, with 7 bases lining up with TRBD2. Germline V gene data show CDR1 as LNHDA and CDR2 as SQIVND (reference sequence). The J segment lost 2 bases and the V segment lost 6 bases, leaving 4 bases of the junction unmatched. This CDR3 has 13 amino acids. CDR3 amino acids: CASSRREAYEQYF. The CDR3 region has the DNA TGTGCCAGTAGCCGACGGGAGGCCTACGAGCAGTACTTC.

For this clonotype: A read error is possible here, since a much larger clone lies one base away. Here the CDR3 reads CASALVDVTQYF. The CDR3 DNA follows: TGTGCCAGCGCACTCGTGGACGTGACCCAGTACTTC. The rearrangement joins TRBV18 to TRBJ2-5; D not resolved. Trimming shortened V by 8 bases and J by 7 bases, and 14 bases separated the two germline ends. Germline V CDR1 and CDR2: KGHSH, LQKENI. The CDR3 spans 12 residues.

This clonotype was counted between two and nine times. V gene TRBV24-1 combines with J gene TRBJ2-7, with D maybe TRBD1 (5 bases). The CDR3 runs to 14 residues. Between the trimmed V and J ends, which lost 4 bases and 2 bases, there was a span of 11 bases. Germline V gene data show CDR1 as KGHDR and CDR2 as SFDVKD. The CDR3 nucleotides are TGTGCCACCAGTGACCGGACAAGAGCCTACGAGCAGTACTTC. Translation: CATSDRTRAYEQYF.